The 8 T cell receptor beta chains presented below share a single source sample, sequenced in a study of CXCR3-negative and CXCR3-positive naive CD8 T cells. The authors made the TRB cDNA libraries by 5' RACE using UMI labels. Using the 5' RACE reads, TCRdb records one entry per CDR3 protein without DNA. The sample's table shows approximately 37,000 distinct CDR3 sequences. Sequencing was performed on memory CD8+ T cells from blood. The receptors were sampled from a human donor in good health. Some clones in this sample may be carry-over from other donors' samples.

J is TRBJ2-7 and V is TRBV29-1. Germline V gene lookup returns CDR1 SQVTM and CDR2 ANQGSEA. The length of the CDR3 is 13 residues. The CDR3 region is CSVDHGPDDEQYF.

The rearrangement joins TRBV10-2 to TRBJ2-7; the TCRdb call, TRBD2, lacks DNA for checking. Germline CDR1 is WSHSY and CDR2 is SAAADI. This CDR3 comprises 14 residues. CDR3 protein: CASLGDYDSYEQYF.

The chain employs TRBV29-1 and TRBJ2-1; TCRdb designates TRBD2, a call that cannot be tested without DNA. Per the germline V gene, CDR1 is SQVTM and CDR2 is ANQGSEA. This CDR3 is built from 11 residues. The chain's CDR3 is CSVERGNEQFF.

J is TRBJ2-7 and V is TRBV5-1; the D call from TCRdb, TRBD1, cannot be confirmed without DNA. The CDR3 sequence is 14 residues long. Germline V gene sequence: CDR1 SGHRS, CDR2 YFSETQ. The CDR3 sequence: CASSPAGTGYEQYF.

The chain employs TRBV3-2 and TRBJ2-1; TCRdb gives TRBD1 as the D gene, but with no DNA this cannot be confirmed. TRBV3-2 is a documented pseudogene. This CDR3 comprises 16 residues. The CDR3 loop is CASSQELAGAANEQFF.

The chain joins TRBV7-9 to TRBJ2-7; the TCRdb call, TRBD1, lacks DNA for checking. From germline, CDR1 is SEHNR and CDR2 FQNEAQ (reference sequence). The CDR3 spans 16 residues. The chain's CDR3 is CASSQMGRGFSYEQYF. The whole variable domain, filled in from reference TRBV7-9 and TRBJ2-7, reads DTGVSQNPRHKITKRGQNVTFRCDPISEHNRLYWYRQTLGQGPEFLTYFQNEAQLEKSRLLSDRFSAERPKGSFSTLEIQRTEQGDSAMYLCASSQMGRGFSYEQYFGPGTRLTVT.

The chain couples TRBV7-7 to TRBJ2-5. This CDR3 region has 15 residues. CDR1 and CDR2 (germline): SSHAT, FNYEAQ (reference sequence). The CDR3 loop reads CASSLSSGTQETQYF.

V and J are TRBV29-1 and TRBJ2-7; TCRdb's D call, TRBD1, is unchecked because there is no DNA. CDR1 SQVTM and CDR2 ANQGSEA come from the germline V gene. This CDR3 comprises 13 residues. CDR3: CSVPGLGTYEQYF.